This TCR beta chain was documented in a study of vaccination effects on CD4 cells after COVID-19. Study findings and constraints: Only a single clone (1 of 255 vaccine-induced clones in healthy vaccinees) cross-reacted with common cold coronaviruses.

Peptide-pool stimulation followed by sequencing identified expanded antigen-specific CD4+ clonotypes in the ViraFEST assay. Once cultured for roughly 10 days, the cells underwent separation to obtain CD4+ T cells. The healthy vaccine recipients, who had no prior SARS-CoV-2 infection, showed negative nucleocapsid antibodies. IL-2 medium took the place of half the medium on both days 3 and 7. Clones were sequenced by immunoSEQ multiplex PCR, and TCRdb holds only the in-frame ones, with some missing. The sample includes roughly 61,000 clones, approximately 80% of them seen just once. From germline, CDR1 is SGHTA and CDR2 FQGTGA. This CDR3 region has 13 residues. V was pared by 3 bases and J by 5 bases, with 7 bases between. The table lists this clone with a few counts. Its antigen is still unknown.

Material: CD4+ T cells from PBMCs cultured with HCoV-229E spike peptides, obtained before COVID-19 vaccination. The sequence was collected from a human donor who received a COVID-19 vaccine. The chain employs TRBV7-3 and TRBJ2-2; no reliable D call. As DNA, the CDR3 is TGTGCCAGCAGCTTCATCCGGACCGGGGAGCTGTTTTTT. It yields the protein CASSFIRTGELFF.